This T cell receptor delta chain stems from a study of Vδ1+ human thymocytes. Findings and limits, study-wide: Highly polyclonal TRG and TRD repertoires with Gaussian CDR3 length distributions appeared in thymus. Many TRG clonotypes were shared between donors; TRD repertoires were essentially private. Thymic delta-chain repertoires held approximately 20% Vdelta2 sequences and few Vdelta3, despite high sort purity.

Concerning this clone: As yet, its antigen is unknown.

The template was reverse-transcribed extracted RNA. Multiplex PCR used pooled V-gene forward primers and a constant-region reverse primer to amplify CDR3s. TCRdb repeated clone calling on the multiplex PCR reads with CATT. There are about 58,000 delta-chain clones in the sample; about 15% occur only once, and about 0.4% lies in the top ten. After alphabeta T cell depletion, CD3+ Vdelta1+ Vdelta2- thymocytes were sorted. Purity of the sorted Vdelta1+ thymocytes ranged from roughly 96% to 99.6%. Trimming at V came to 0 bases and at J to 8 bases, leaving 17 bases not matched to a gene. The germline gives CDR1 TSWWSYY, CDR2 QGS. The CDR3 contains 19 residues.

The rearrangement uses TRDV1 and TRDJ1, with 11 bases fitting TRDD3. The TCR sequence derives from a girl in the first two years of life who had congenital heart surgery. The sample consisted of Vdelta1+ gamma-delta thymocytes from the thymus. The subset was: FACS-sorted CD3+ TCRalphabeta- TCRVdelta1+ TCRVdelta2- thymocytes. The CDR3 DNA follows: TGTGCTCTTGGGGAACTGTTTCCTACTCCAGCTGGGGGATACTCCAAACTCATCTTT. Protein: CALGELFPTPAGGYSKLIF.